This passage covers 19 T cell receptor beta chains from one sample sequenced in a study of T cells in Graves' hyperthyroidism and ophthalmopathy. Authors of the study amplified TCR beta CDR3 regions from RNA transcripts. The TCR CDR3 first-round RT-PCR relied on the HTBI primer set. Via MiXCR, TCRdb re-called the multiplex PCR reads, giving one row per CDR3 protein. The sample consists of 600,000 to 700,000 distinct CDR3 sequences, about 14% of them appearing once. The sample comprised blood. The receptor set was obtained from a middle-aged woman with Graves' ophthalmopathy.

A note on this clonotype: The junction and the germline gene differ at one end; a read error may be behind it. V and J are TRBV28 and TRBJ1-5; 7 bases align to TRBD1. Looked up from germline, CDR1 is MDHEN and CDR2 is SYDVKM. The CDR3 sequence is 16 residues long. The CDR3 reads CASSLLPGQINQPQHF. Here the CDR3 DNA reads TGTGCTAGCAGTTTGTTACCGGGACAGATCAATCAGCCCCAGCATTTT.

This clonotype was observed many times. J is TRBJ1-1 and V is TRBV6-2 or TRBV6-3, with 7 positions matching TRBD1. V lost 0 bases, J lost 5 bases, and 0 bases stayed unmatched. The CDR3 consists of 13 residues. Germline V gene lookup returns CDR1 MNHEY and CDR2 SVGEGT. DNA for the CDR3: TGTGCCAGCAGTTACTCGACAGGGACTGAAGCTTTCTTT. Translated, it gives CASSYSTGTEAFF.

This clonotype was observed many times. The V gene is TRBV6-5, the J gene TRBJ1-1; TRBD1 matches 7 bases. The CDR3 sequence is 14 residues long. Germline CDR1 is MNHEY and CDR2 is SVGAGI. V lost 5 bases, J lost 1 base, and 4 bases stayed unmatched. CDR3 nucleotide sequence: TGTGCCAGCAGTACCGGACAGGCGAACACTGAAGCTTTCTTT. This sequence encodes CASSTGQANTEAFF.

Comments on this clonotype: This could be a read error, since a much larger clone is one nucleotide away. The J gene is TRBJ1-1, the V gene TRBV20-1; the D is unclear. Looked up from germline, CDR1 is DFQATT and CDR2 is SNEGSKA (reference sequence). This CDR3 spans 10 amino acids. V lost 8 bases and J lost 0, with 4 bases in between. The CDR3 spells CSTVNTEAFF. Here the CDR3 DNA reads TGCAGTACCGTGAACACTGAAGCTTTCTTT.

This clonotype occurred many times. The chain recombines TRBV2 with TRBJ2-4; no firm D call. The CDR3 loop spans 15 amino acids. Trimming cost V 3 bases and J 2 bases, with 11 bases left between them. In germline, CDR1 is SNHLY, CDR2 FYNNEI. The CDR3 DNA reads as TGTGCCAGCAGTGATATGGGGTCAACCAAAAACATTCAGTACTTC. Amino acids: CASSDMGSTKNIQYF.

This clonotype was counted at least ten times. The chain joins TRBV12-3 or TRBV12-4 to TRBJ2-5; 7 nucleotides agree with TRBD2. V lost 8 bases and J lost 5; bases outside the gene matches: 8. The CDR3 has 13 amino acids. This CDR3 reads CASRGGPLETQYF. The CDR3 region has the DNA TGTGCCAGCCGGGGAGGGCCTCTTGAGACCCAGTACTTC.

This clonotype occurred many times. This rearrangement joins TRBV6-5 to TRBJ1-5; D is uncertain. From germline, CDR1 is MNHEY and CDR2 SVGAGI. Trimming removed 4 bases at V and 4 bases at J, with 14 bases between. This CDR3 region has 15 residues. CDR3 protein: CASSSSGRRNQPQHF. CDR3 bases: TGTGCCAGCAGTTCGTCGGGCAGGAGGAATCAGCCCCAGCATTTT.

This clonotype was counted only a few times. The chain links TRBV11-1 to TRBJ2-6, with a tentative D call TRBD2 (5 bases). Germline CDR1 SGHAT, CDR2 FQDESV (reference sequence). Trimming removed 4 bases from V and 0 bases from J, with 13 bases in between. The CDR3 consists of 17 residues. CDR3 sequence: CASSYMSGVSGANVLTF. CDR3 nucleotide sequence: TGTGCCAGCAGCTACATGTCCGGGGTCTCTGGGGCCAACGTCCTGACTTTC.

This clonotype was observed many times. The chain couples TRBV19 to TRBJ2-2; 8 bases map to TRBD1. The CDR3 sequence is 15 residues long. V was pared by 5 bases and J by 2 bases, with 4 bases of the junction left unmatched. Germline V gene data show CDR1 as LNHDA and CDR2 as SQIVND (reference sequence). CDR3 loop: CASSQTGDNTGELFF. The CDR3 DNA reads as TGTGCCAGTAGTCAGACAGGGGATAACACCGGGGAGCTGTTTTTT.

The gene calls are TRBV6-2 or TRBV6-3 and TRBJ1-2; 7 bases line up with TRBD1. J lost 2 bases, V lost 7 bases, and 10 bases had no gene match. This CDR3 has 15 amino acids. In germline, CDR1 is MNHEY, CDR2 SVGEGT. CDR3 DNA: TGTGCCAGCACCACAGGGGTTGCGGTCAACTATGGCTACACCTTC. Translating it yields CASTTGVAVNYGYTF.

The table lists this clonotype with many counts. This chain connects TRBV2 to TRBJ1-1, with D maybe TRBD1 (5 bases). The V end was cut by 8 bases, the J end by 5 bases, with 18 bases between. CDR1 SNHLY and CDR2 FYNNEI come from the germline V gene. This CDR3 region has 14 residues. This CDR3 reads CASGGRIGGTEAFF. The CDR3 DNA sequence: TGTGCCAGCGGGGGAAGGATCGGCGGAACTGAAGCTTTCTTT.

This clonotype occurred a few times. The chain has TRBV7-9 and TRBJ1-1; D gene ambiguous. CDR1 is SEHNR, CDR2 FQNEAQ, per germline (reference sequence). The CDR3 totals 13 residues. The ends were cut back, 4 bases at V and 6 bases at J, with 12 bases in the middle. The CDR3 sequence is CASSSTRNPEAFF. The CDR3 DNA sequence: TGTGCCAGCAGCTCCACAAGGAATCCTGAAGCTTTCTTT.

This clonotype came up many times. The J gene is TRBJ2-5, the V gene TRBV7-2; D is undetermined. The CDR3 runs to 14 residues. Germline loops: CDR1 SGHTA, CDR2 FQGNSA. With 6 bases removed from V and 5 bases from J, the gap between germline ends came to 16 bases. The DNA for the CDR3 is TGTGCCAGCAGTCTTGACGCGGATTGGGAGACCCAGTACTTC. It translates to CASSLDADWETQYF.

This clonotype was seen repeatedly, ten times or more. This chain links TRBV11-1 with TRBJ2-7; tentative D call: TRBD1 (8 bases). The CDR3 covers 16 residues. Deletions cut 5 bases from V and 0 bases from J, with 17 bases between. Germline V gene data show CDR1 as SGHAT and CDR2 as FQDESV (reference sequence). CDR3 sequence (DNA): TGTGCCAGCAGCGCCACAGGGGGGACTACCTCCTACGAGCAGTACTTC. This translates into CASSATGGTTSYEQYF.

At least ten counts were recorded for this clonotype. This chain connects TRBV20-1 to TRBJ2-5; D ambiguous. Germline values: CDR1 DFQATT, CDR2 SNEGSKA (reference sequence). The ends were cut back, 3 bases at V and 1 base at J, with 6 bases in the middle. This CDR3 is built from 12 residues. In DNA, the CDR3 is TGCAGTGCTAGCTTGGCCCAAGAGACCCAGTACTTC. It specifies CSASLAQETQYF.

This clonotype was detected a few times. The chain recombines TRBV4-2 with TRBJ1-1; 8 bases agree with TRBD1. Looked up from germline, CDR1 is LGHNA and CDR2 is YNFKEQ. The CDR3 is 17 amino acids. With 0 bases clipped from V and 10 bases from J, the junction kept 16 bases outside the gene matches. For the CDR3, the DNA is TGTGCCAGCAGCCAAGATGTGGACAGGGTCGGCGAAGTGGTAGCTTTCTTT. It translates to CASSQDVDRVGEVVAFF.

Remarks on this clonotype: One end of the junction does not line up with germline, which may come from a read error. J is TRBJ2-2 and V is TRBV10-2; 9 bases map to TRBD2. The CDR3 is made up of 16 amino acids. The germline V gene has CDR1 WSHSY and CDR2 SAAADI. CDR3 in amino acids: CASSRSSGKGTGELFF. The CDR3 nucleotides are TGTGCCAGCAGCCGTTCTAGCGGGAAAGGAACCGGGGAGCTGTTTTTT.

Comment on this clonotype: A much larger clone sits a single nucleotide away, making a read error possible. Without the conserved terminal phenylalanine or tryptophan, this CDR3 likely stems from a read error. This chain uses TRBV19 with TRBJ2-2; D possibly corresponds to TRBD2 (5 bases). The V gene's germline CDR1 is LNHDA and CDR2 SQIVND (reference sequence). V was clipped by 6 bases and J by 3 bases, with 20 bases between them. This CDR3 is built from 17 residues. The CDR3 sequence is CASRKAAGLEDTGELFL. The CDR3 bases are TGTGCCAGTAGAAAAGCGGCCGGCTTGGAGGACACCGGGGAGCTGTTTCTT.

This clonotype has only a few counts. The chain links TRBV11-2 to TRBJ2-4, with D uncertain. Trimming removed 3 bases at V and 7 bases at J, with 22 bases between. Germline CDR1 is SGHAT and CDR2 is FQNNGV. This CDR3 is built from 17 residues. The CDR3, as DNA: TGTGCCAGCAGCTTTATCGATACGGTAGCCTGGGGTAACATTCAGTACTTC. This gives the protein CASSFIDTVAWGNIQYF.